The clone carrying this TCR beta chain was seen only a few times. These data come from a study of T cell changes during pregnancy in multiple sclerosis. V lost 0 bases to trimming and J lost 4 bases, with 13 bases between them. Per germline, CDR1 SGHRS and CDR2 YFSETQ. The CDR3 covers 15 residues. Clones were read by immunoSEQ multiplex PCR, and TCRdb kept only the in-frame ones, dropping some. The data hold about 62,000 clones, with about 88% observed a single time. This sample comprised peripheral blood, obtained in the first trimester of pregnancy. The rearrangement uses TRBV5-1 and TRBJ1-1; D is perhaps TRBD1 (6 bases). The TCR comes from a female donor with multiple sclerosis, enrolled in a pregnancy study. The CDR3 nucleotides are TGCGCCAGCAGCTTGGGGCAACAGGGTACCACTGAAGCTTTCTTT. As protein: CASSLGQQGTTEAFF.